Here is one T cell receptor (beta chain) with its context. What antigen it recognizes has not been identified. No base quality information exists; no much larger clone differs at one position. This sample stems from a study of blood T cell repertoires in COVID-19 (TCRdb year 2020). The study in broad terms: Samples covering the acute and convalescent phases of COVID-19 were provided by collaborators in the United States, Italy and Spain. Samples came from the ongoing ImmuneRACE study (first 160 participants) plus 1,254 subjects from 6 global collaborators. Where available, HLA class I and class II types were obtained from metadata supplied by the sample provider rather than from assay-based typing. The repertoires were released in a freely available public database meant as a resource for research on the immune response to SARS-CoV-2. Deeply sampled blood TCRbeta repertoires from subjects exposed to, actively infected with, or recovered from COVID-19 were included in the dataset. Nearly every sample came with metadata listing a de-identified subject ID, COVID-19 status, age in years and sex. The material from the prospective study consisted of cDNA or gDNA derived from T cells, B-cell-depleted T cells, or PBMCs.

TCRbeta CDR3 regions were amplified from genomic DNA by means of the immunoSEQ Assay, a bias-controlled multiplex PCR. Regarding the original processing steps: The number of nucleated cells in each sample was estimated from the amplification of reference gene primers within the assay. Sequence reads were collapsed and filtered to measure the absolute abundance of every unique TCRbeta CDR3 rearrangement. Productive Simpson clonality was computed per sample as the square root of Simpson's diversity index over productive rearrangements. This immuneACCESS table, as held by TCRdb, lists in-frame sequences with V and J called but not all clones. Of the missing ones, under half trace to an unresolved V gene in checked studies; the others have no known cause. V and J calls and clone size are copied from that table; D and trimming were computed from the DNA. This sample holds over 200,000 clones; under 90% were observed only once. The ten largest clones represent around a tenth of the sample.

The study at large found these results: The amount of clinical and demographic metadata varied by source and participant and was provided uncurated.

One collaborating source in Seattle enrolled patients while the patients were actively infected and followed the patients over time throughout the course of disease. The collaborating institutions used their own protocols to collect whole blood in K2EDTA tubes. For TCRbeta analysis, collaborators shipped samples in one of three forms: frozen whole blood, isolated PBMCs, or DNA extracted from either of those sample types. The germline V gene (reference sequence) provides CDR1 SGHNT and CDR2 YYREEE. V trim: 2 bases; J trim: 3 bases; unmatched bases: 14. The CDR3 numbers 17 residues from cysteine through phenylalanine. The read is trimmed to its CDR3 DNA, 51 bases read in frame from base 1.

This clonotype was sampled from a man over 45 with COVID-19, enrolled during active disease. Sequenced: peripheral blood. The chain joins TRBV5-4 to TRBJ2-7; TRBD1 matches 7 bases in the middle. In nucleotide form, the sequence is TGTGCCAGCAGCTTAATAAAAACCGGGACAGCTCGCTACGAGCAGTACTTC. It codes for CASSLIKTGTARYEQYF.